The clone carrying this T cell receptor (beta chain) has a single count. The data stem from a study of T cell changes during pregnancy in multiple sclerosis. The method was immunoSEQ multiplex PCR; TCRdb's version includes in-frame clones alone and lacks a portion of them. The table records around 100,000 clones, 80% to 95% of them present only once. The germline CDR1 and CDR2 sequences are SEHNR and FQNEAQ (reference sequence). This CDR3 is 16 amino acids long. Trimming pared 5 bases from V and 3 bases from J, leaving 19 bases between. The starting material was peripheral blood, obtained after pregnancy. The chain has TRBV7-9 and TRBJ1-2; possibly TRBD1 for D (6 bases). The sequence was obtained from a female donor with multiple sclerosis, enrolled in a pregnancy study. CDR3 bases: TGTGCCAGCAGCAAAGGGGGTCAGGGCCTGTACTATGGCTACACCTTC. This encodes CASSKGGQGLYYGYTF.